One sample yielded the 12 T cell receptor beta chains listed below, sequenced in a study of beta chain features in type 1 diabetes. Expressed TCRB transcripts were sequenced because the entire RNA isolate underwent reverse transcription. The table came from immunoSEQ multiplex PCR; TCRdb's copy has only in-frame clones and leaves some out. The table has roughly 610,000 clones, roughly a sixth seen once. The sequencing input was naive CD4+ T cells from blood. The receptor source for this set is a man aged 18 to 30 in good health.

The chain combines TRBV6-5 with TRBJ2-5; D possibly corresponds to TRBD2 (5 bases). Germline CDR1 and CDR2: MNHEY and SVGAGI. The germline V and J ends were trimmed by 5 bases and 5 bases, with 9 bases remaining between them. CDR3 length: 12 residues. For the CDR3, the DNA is TGTGCCAGCAGTAGCAGAGGGGAGACCCAGTACTTC. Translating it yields CASSSRGETQYF.

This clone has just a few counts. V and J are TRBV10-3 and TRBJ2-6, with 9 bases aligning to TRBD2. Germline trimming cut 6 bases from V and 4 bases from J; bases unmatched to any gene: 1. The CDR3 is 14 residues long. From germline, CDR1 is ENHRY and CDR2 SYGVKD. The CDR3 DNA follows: TGTGCCATCAGGGGGACTAGCGGGGCCAACGTCCTGACTTTC. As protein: CAIRGTSGANVLTF.

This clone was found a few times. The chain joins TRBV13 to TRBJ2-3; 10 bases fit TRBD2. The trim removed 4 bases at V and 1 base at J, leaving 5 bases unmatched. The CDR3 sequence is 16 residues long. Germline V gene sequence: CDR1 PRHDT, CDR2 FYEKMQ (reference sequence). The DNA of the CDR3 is TGTGCCAGCAGCTCCACTGGACTAGCGGGCACAGATACGCAGTATTTT. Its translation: CASSSTGLAGTDTQYF.

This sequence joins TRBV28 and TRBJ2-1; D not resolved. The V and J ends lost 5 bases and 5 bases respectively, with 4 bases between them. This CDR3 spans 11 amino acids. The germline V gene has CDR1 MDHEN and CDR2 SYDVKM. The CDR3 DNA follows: TGTGCCAGCAGTCTTAACAATGAGCAGTTCTTC. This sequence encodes CASSLNNEQFF.

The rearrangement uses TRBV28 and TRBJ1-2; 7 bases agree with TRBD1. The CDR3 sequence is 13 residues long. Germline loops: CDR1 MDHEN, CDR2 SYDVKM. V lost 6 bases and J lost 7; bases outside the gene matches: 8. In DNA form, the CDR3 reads TGTGCCAGCAGCCTTGACAGGGCGGCTGGCTACACCTTC. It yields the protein CASSLDRAAGYTF.

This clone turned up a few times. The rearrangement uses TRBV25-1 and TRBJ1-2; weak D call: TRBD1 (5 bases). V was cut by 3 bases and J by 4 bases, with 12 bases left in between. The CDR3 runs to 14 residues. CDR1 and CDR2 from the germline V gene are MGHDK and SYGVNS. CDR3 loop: CASSEGRQSYGYTF. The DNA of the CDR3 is TGTGCCAGCAGTGAGGGGAGACAGTCCTATGGCTACACCTTC.

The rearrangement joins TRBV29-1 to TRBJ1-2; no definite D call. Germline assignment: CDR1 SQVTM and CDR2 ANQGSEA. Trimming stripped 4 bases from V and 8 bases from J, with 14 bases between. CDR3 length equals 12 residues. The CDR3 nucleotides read TGCAGCGTTGCTGGCGGGTTGGGGGGCTACACCTTC. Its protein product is CSVAGGLGGYTF.

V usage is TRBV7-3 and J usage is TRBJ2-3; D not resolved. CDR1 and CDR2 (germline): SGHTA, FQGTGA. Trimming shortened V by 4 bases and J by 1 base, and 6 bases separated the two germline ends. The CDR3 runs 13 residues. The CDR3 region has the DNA TGTGCCAGCAGCTCTGTTGGCACAGATACGCAGTATTTT. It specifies CASSSVGTDTQYF.

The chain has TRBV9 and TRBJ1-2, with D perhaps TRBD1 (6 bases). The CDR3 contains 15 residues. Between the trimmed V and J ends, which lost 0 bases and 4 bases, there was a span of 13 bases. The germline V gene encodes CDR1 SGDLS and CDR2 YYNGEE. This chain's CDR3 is CASSVALTGVYGYTF. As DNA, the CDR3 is TGTGCCAGCAGCGTAGCCTTGACAGGCGTCTATGGCTACACCTTC. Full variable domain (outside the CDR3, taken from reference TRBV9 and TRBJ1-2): DSGVTQTPKHLITATGQRVTLRCSPRSGDLSVYWYQQSLDQGLQFLIQYYNGEERAKGNILERFSAQQFPDLHSELNLSSLELGDSALYFCASSVALTGVYGYTFGSGTRLTVV.

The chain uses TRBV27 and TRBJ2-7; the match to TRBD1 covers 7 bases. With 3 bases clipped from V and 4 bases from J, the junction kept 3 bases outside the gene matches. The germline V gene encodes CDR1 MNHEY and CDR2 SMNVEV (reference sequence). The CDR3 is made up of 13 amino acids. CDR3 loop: CASSFSRGYEQYF. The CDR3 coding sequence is TGTGCCAGCAGTTTCTCCAGGGGGTACGAGCAGTACTTC.

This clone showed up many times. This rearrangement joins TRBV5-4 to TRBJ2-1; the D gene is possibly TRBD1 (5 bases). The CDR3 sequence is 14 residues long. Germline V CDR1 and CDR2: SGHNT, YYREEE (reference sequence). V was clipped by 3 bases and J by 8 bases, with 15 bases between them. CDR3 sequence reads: CASSSWQGIHEQFF. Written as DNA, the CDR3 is TGTGCCAGCAGCTCCTGGCAGGGTATCCATGAGCAGTTCTTC.

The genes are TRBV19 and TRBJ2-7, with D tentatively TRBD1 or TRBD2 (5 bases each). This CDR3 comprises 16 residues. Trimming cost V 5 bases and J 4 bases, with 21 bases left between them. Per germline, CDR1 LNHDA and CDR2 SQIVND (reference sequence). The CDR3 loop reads CASSHRDLRRRYEQYF. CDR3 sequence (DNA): TGTGCCAGTAGTCACCGGGACCTCAGGAGAAGATACGAGCAGTACTTC.